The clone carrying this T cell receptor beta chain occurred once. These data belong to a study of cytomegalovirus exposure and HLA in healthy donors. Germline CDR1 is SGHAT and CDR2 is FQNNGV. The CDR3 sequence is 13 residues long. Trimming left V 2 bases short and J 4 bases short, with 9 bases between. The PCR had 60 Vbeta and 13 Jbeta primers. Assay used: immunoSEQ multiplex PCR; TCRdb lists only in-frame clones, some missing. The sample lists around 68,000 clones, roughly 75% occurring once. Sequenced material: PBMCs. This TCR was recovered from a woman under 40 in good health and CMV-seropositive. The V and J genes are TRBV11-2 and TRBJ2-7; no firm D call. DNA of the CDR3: TGTGCCAGCAGCTTACAAACTTCTTACGAGCAGTACTTC. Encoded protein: CASSLQTSYEQYF.